This is a list of T cell receptor beta chains from one sample in a study of cytotoxic CD8 clonotypes in ibrutinib-treated CLL. The repertoire was sequenced with immunoSEQ multiplex PCR; TCRdb's copy has only in-frame clones and lacks some. The sample includes approximately 340,000 clones, 67% of them seen just once. The sequences come from PBMCs, collected after 36 months of ibrutinib treatment. The source is a human donor with chronic lymphocytic leukemia. CDR3s include the opening cysteine and the closing phenylalanine or tryptophan. Each record gives: J gene, clone size, D gene, V gene, CDR3 DNA, CDR3 protein. A D gene is named only where the DNA matches it firmly. Clone size is shown for a subset of rows, as once, few, many or a class of expanded clone.

TRBJ1-1,.,.,TRBV4-1,TGCGCCAGCAGCCATGTCGGGAGTGAAGCTTTCTTT,CASSHVGSEAFF
TRBJ2-7,.,TRBD1,TRBV19,TGTGCCAGTAGTATGCCCCCGGGACAGAAGTACTTC,CASSMPPGQKYF
TRBJ2-7,.,.,TRBV11-2,TGTGCCAGCAGCTTAGTTCGCGAGCAGTACTTC,CASSLVREQYF
TRBJ2-3,.,TRBD2,TRBV15,TGTGCCACCAGCAGAGATCGCCGACTAGCGGTCACAGATACGCAGTATTTT,CATSRDRRLAVTDTQYF
TRBJ2-7,.,.,TRBV29-1,TGCAGCGTTGAACTTGGGACCTACGAGCAGTACTTC,CSVELGTYEQYF
TRBJ1-2,.,.,TRBV5-6,TGTGCCAGCAGCTTGCTGAAGGGGGACTATGGCTACACCTTC,CASSLLKGDYGYTF
TRBJ1-2,once,TRBD1,TRBV19,TGTGCCAGTAGTATAGGGACAGGCTATGGCTACACCTTC,CASSIGTGYGYTF
TRBJ1-5,.,.,TRBV5-5,TGTGCCAGCAGCTTGTCTTCCATGGCAGGGGATTACAATCAGCCCCAGCATTTT,CASSLSSMAGDYNQPQHF
TRBJ1-1,.,TRBD1,TRBV19,TGTGCCAGTAGTATGGGACAGGTTGAAGCTTTCTTT,CASSMGQVEAFF
TRBJ1-3,.,.,TRBV6-5,TGTGCCAGCAGTTACTCTCGTCGTGGAAACACCATATATTTT,CASSYSRRGNTIYF
TRBJ2-2,.,.,TRBV28,TGTGCCAGCAGTTTATTTAGGGGAACCGGGGAGCTGTTTTTT,CASSLFRGTGELFF
TRBJ2-7,.,TRBD1,TRBV6-6,TGTGCCAGCAGTTACGACAGGGTCGGGGTCGAGCAGTACTTC,CASSYDRVGVEQYF
TRBJ1-2,few,TRBD1,TRBV5-6,TGTGCCAGCAGCTCTGGGACAGCCAGAATCTATGGCTACACCTTC,CASSSGTARIYGYTF
TRBJ2-7,.,.,TRBV11-1,TGTGCCAGCAGCTTAGCAGGGTTCCACGAGCAGTACTTC,CASSLAGFHEQYF
TRBJ2-7,.,.,TRBV7-6,TGTGCCAGCAGCCCCCGGACCCTAAACGAGCAGTACTTC,CASSPRTLNEQYF
TRBJ2-7,.,.,TRBV5-6,TGTGCCAGCAGCGATGGGGTAGCGAGGGAGCAGTACTTC,CASSDGVAREQYF
TRBJ2-1,.,.,TRBV9,TGTGCCAGCAGCGTAGGTGGGAGGCTGGGGAATGAGCAGTTCTTC,CASSVGGRLGNEQFF